This T cell receptor beta chain was retrieved from a study of shared clonotypes between healthy human individuals. This clone has more than one count but fewer than ten. The antigen is unknown. Trimming removed 4 bases from V and 5 bases from J, with 14 bases in between. This CDR3 has 14 residues. Germline CDR1 is SGHVS and CDR2 is FQNEAQ. Study observations and caveats: Estimated clonotype richness was generally higher in naive than memory subsets.

Generated by immunoSEQ multiplex PCR, the TCRdb table keeps only in-frame clones and is missing some. The sample records hundreds of thousands of clones, around 74% being singletons. The sample comprised memory CD4+ T cells sorted from blood. Subset reported: CD45RA-negative fraction. The receptor comes from a woman aged 25 to 39 in good health. This chain joins TRBV7-8 and TRBJ2-5; maybe TRBD2 (6 bases). CDR3 in amino acids: CASSYTSSRETQYF. The CDR3 DNA reads TGTGCCAGCAGCTATACTAGCTCTCGGGAGACCCAGTACTTC.